The sequence of this TCR beta chain was determined in a study of quantifying T cell responses using KT2 cells. Across the whole study: Reverse transcription used primers in the TCR alpha and beta constant regions. Estimated efficiency of the T4 ligation step was above 9.5% under optimum conditions.

Each cDNA got a UMI-containing oligo ligated at its 3' end. The first PCR ran roughly 4 cycles with an equimolar RC1.1 and RC1.2 beta primer mix. TCRdb re-analysed the UMI-ligation and nested PCR reads in MiXCR, keeping a single row per CDR3 protein. The sample lists around 56,000 distinct CDR3 sequences, approximately 13% occurring once. As for this clonotype: Its specificity is unknown.

Findings and limits, study-wide: At about one KT2 cell per 100,000 PBMC, KT2 sequences were still detected.

CDR1 and CDR2 from the germline V gene are SQVTM and ANQGSEA. V shed 7 bases and J shed 0 bases, with 15 bases lying between them. The CDR3 runs 14 residues. KT2, a clone with a known TCR, was spiked into unfractionated PBMC. The sample taken for sequencing was PBMCs spiked with cells of the T cell clone KT2. This sequence originates from a human donor. This chain links TRBV29-1 with TRBJ1-2; possible D gene TRBD1, 5 bases. CDR3 protein: CSASAGTPNYGYTF. The CDR3 coding sequence is TGCAGCGCTAGCGCCGGGACGCCTAACTATGGCTACACCTTC.